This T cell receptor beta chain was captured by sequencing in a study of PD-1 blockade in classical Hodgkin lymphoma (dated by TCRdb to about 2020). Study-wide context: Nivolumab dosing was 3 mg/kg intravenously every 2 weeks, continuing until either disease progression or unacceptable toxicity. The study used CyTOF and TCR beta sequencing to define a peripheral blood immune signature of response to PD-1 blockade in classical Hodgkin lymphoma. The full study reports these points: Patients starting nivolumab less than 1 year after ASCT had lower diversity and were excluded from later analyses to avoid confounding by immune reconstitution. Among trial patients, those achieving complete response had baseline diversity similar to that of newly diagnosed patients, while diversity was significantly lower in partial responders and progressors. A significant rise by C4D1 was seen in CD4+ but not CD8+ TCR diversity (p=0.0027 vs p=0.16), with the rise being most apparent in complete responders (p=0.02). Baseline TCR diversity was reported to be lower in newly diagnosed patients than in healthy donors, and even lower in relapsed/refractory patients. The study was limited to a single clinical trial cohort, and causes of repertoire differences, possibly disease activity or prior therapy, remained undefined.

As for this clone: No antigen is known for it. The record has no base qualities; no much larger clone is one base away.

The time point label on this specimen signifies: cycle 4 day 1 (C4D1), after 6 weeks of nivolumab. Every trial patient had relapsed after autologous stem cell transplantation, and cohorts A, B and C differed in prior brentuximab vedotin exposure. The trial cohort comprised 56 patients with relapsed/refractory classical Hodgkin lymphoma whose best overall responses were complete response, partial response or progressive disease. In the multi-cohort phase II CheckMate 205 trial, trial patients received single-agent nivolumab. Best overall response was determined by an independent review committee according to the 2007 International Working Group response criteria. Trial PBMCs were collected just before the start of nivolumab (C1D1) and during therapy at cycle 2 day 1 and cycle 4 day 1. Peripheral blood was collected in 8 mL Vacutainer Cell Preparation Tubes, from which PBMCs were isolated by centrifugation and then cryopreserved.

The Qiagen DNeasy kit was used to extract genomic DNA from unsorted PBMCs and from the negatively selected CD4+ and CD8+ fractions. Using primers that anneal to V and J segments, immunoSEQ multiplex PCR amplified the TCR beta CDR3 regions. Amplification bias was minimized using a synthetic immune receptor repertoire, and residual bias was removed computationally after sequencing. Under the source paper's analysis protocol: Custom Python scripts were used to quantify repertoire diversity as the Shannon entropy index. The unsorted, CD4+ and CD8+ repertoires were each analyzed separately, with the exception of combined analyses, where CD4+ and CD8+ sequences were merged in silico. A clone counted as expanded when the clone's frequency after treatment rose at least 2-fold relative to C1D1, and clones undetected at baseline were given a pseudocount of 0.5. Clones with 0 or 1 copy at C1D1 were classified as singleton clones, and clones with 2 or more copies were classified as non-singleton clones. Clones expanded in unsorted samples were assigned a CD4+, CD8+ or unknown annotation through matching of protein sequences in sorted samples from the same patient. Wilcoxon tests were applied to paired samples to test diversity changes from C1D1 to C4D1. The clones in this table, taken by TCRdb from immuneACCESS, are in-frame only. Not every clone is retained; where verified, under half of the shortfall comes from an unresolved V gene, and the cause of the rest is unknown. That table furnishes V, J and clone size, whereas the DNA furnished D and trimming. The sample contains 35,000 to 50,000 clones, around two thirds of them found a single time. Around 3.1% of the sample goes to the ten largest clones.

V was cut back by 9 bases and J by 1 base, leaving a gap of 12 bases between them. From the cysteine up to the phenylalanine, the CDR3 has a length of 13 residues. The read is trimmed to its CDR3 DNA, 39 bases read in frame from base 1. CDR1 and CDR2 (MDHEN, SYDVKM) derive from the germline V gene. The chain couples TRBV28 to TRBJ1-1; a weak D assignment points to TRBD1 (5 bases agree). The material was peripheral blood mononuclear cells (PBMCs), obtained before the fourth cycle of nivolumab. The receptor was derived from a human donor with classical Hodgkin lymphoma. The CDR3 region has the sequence CASNGGKNTEAFF. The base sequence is TGTGCCAGTAACGGGGGGAAGAACACTGAAGCTTTCTTT. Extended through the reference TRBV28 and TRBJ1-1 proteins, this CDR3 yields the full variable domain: DVKVTQSSRYLVKRTGEKVFLECVQDMDHENMFWYRQDPGLGLRLIYFSYDVKMKEKGDIPEGYSVSREKKERFSLILESASTNQTSMYLCASNGGKNTEAFFGQGTRLTVV.